Below are 7 T cell receptor beta chains sequenced from a single sample in a study of liver allograft versus peripheral blood T cells. Study-level background: The study compared liver allograft T cell receptor repertoires against peripheral blood repertoires of liver transplant recipients.

TCRdb used MiXCR to reprocess the reads, holding one entry per CDR3 protein. The sample records approximately 1,000 distinct CDR3 sequences, roughly 19% being singletons. These receptors all come from a human patient who had a liver transplant. Some of these T cells may belong to the graft donor.

Within the sample, this clonotype is medium-sized. This chain links TRBV5-4 with TRBJ2-1; 9 bases line up with TRBD2. Per the germline V gene, CDR1 is SGHNT and CDR2 is YYREEE (reference sequence). The CDR3 spans 15 residues. V shed 0 bases, J shed 4 bases, and the junction held 2 bases outside the gene matches. In DNA form, the CDR3 reads TGTGCCAGCAGCTTGGGGGCGGGGGGGTACAATGAGCAGTTCTTC. It yields the protein CASSLGAGGYNEQFF.

This clonotype was recorded many times. The V and J genes are TRBV7-9 and TRBJ2-1, with D possibly being TRBD2 (6 bases). V was trimmed by 0 bases and J by 0 bases, leaving 9 bases between them. The CDR3 contains 16 residues. Germline CDR1 SEHNR, CDR2 FQNEAQ (reference sequence). The CDR3 loop reads CASSLAAGSSYNEQFF. The CDR3 nucleotides are TGTGCCAGCAGCTTAGCGGCGGGAAGCTCCTACAATGAGCAGTTCTTC.

This clonotype is labeled medium-sized (0.01 to 0.1%). This rearrangement joins TRBV10-3 to TRBJ1-4; the D gene is possibly TRBD1 (6 bases). Per the germline V gene, CDR1 is ENHRY and CDR2 is SYGVKD. The V end was cut by 3 bases, the J end by 10 bases, with 18 bases between. CDR3 length equals 15 residues. The CDR3: CAISDLQGTEGKLFF. The CDR3 coding sequence is TGTGCCATCAGTGATCTACAGGGAACGGAGGGAAAACTGTTTTTT.

Sample share makes this clonotype large (0.1 to 1%). V usage is TRBV6-2 or TRBV6-3 and J usage is TRBJ2-7; 11 positions agree with TRBD2. The germline V gene encodes CDR1 MNHEY and CDR2 SVGEGT. The V segment lost 4 bases and the J segment 6 bases; nucleotides outside the gene matches: 11. The length of the CDR3 is 16 residues. The DNA of the CDR3 is TGTGCCAGCAGTTCTCCCCTACTAGCGGGGGATCGCGAGCAGTACTTC. Encoded protein: CASSSPLLAGDREQYF.

By proportion, this clonotype is medium-sized. V is TRBV6-1 and J is TRBJ2-3; 13 nucleotides match TRBD2. From germline, CDR1 is MNHNS and CDR2 SASEGT. Germline trimming cut 2 bases from V and 4 bases from J; bases unmatched to any gene: 0. There are 15 residues in the CDR3. The CDR3 bases are TGTGCCAGCAGTGAAACTAGCGGGGGGGCAGATACGCAGTATTTT. Protein sequence: CASSETSGGADTQYF.

This clonotype occurred a few times. The chain employs TRBV12-3 or TRBV12-4 and TRBJ1-2; 7 bases fit TRBD1. CDR3 length equals 14 residues. V lost 2 bases and J lost 8; bases outside the gene matches: 8. CDR3 region: CASSLNTGVVGYTF. Written as DNA, the CDR3 is TGTGCCAGCAGTTTAAATACAGGGGTGGTCGGCTACACCTTC.

This clonotype is large (0.1 to 1%). As DNA, the CDR3 is TGTGCCAGCAGCTTGACAGGGACCTACGAGCAGTACTTC. This sequence encodes CASSLTGTYEQYF. This chain joins TRBV5-4 and TRBJ2-7; weak D call: TRBD1 (6 bases). V lost 1 base to trimming and J lost 2 bases, with 7 bases between them. Germline CDR1 is SGHNT and CDR2 is YYREEE (reference sequence). The CDR3 runs 13 residues.